A selection of T cell receptor beta chains follows, all from one sample in a study of shared clonotypes between healthy human individuals. TCRdb's table, derived via immunoSEQ multiplex PCR, lists solely in-frame clones and lacks some. Found here are approximately 620,000 clones, around 97% of them singletons; the top ten hold 0.057%. Sequencing input: naive CD4+ T cells sorted from blood. These receptor sequences come from a woman in her twenties or thirties in good health. The CDR3 runs from the conserved cysteine through the conserved F or W. The D gene is left open where the match is weak. Rows may omit the clone size; those that give it use once, few, many or a size class.

J gene: TRBJ1-4; clone size: -; D gene: -; V gene: TRBV7-9; CDR3 DNA: TGTGCCAGCAGCCCCGGGACAAGTAATGAAAAACTGTTTTTT; CDR3 protein: CASSPGTSNEKLFF
J gene: TRBJ1-2; clone size: -; D gene: -; V gene: TRBV28; CDR3 DNA: TGTGCCAGCAGCCGCTGGACAGACTATGGCTACACCTTC; CDR3 protein: CASSRWTDYGYTF
J gene: TRBJ2-2; clone size: -; D gene: -; V gene: TRBV19; CDR3 DNA: TGTGCCAGTAGTAAAGCTCAGGCCAGGGTTAACACCGGGGAGCTGTTTTTT; CDR3 protein: CASSKAQARVNTGELFF
J gene: TRBJ2-3; clone size: -; D gene: -; V gene: TRBV27; CDR3 DNA: TGTGCCAGCAGTTTACGGGGGAGCCGCACAGATACGCAGTATTTT; CDR3 protein: CASSLRGSRTDTQYF
J gene: TRBJ2-7; clone size: -; D gene: TRBD1; V gene: TRBV7-2; CDR3 DNA: TGTGCCAGCAGCTCCGGACAGGGGGTACACGAGCAGTACTTC; CDR3 protein: CASSSGQGVHEQYF
J gene: TRBJ2-5; clone size: -; D gene: -; V gene: TRBV6-5; CDR3 DNA: TGTGCCAGCAGCCTTGTGCAGGGTGCAGAGACCCAGTACTTC; CDR3 protein: CASSLVQGAETQYF
J gene: TRBJ1-5; clone size: -; D gene: TRBD1; V gene: TRBV28; CDR3 DNA: TGTGCCAGCAGTTTGTTGGGACAGGGCGGTCAGCCCCAGCATTTT; CDR3 protein: CASSLLGQGGQPQHF
J gene: TRBJ1-2; clone size: -; D gene: -; V gene: TRBV27; CDR3 DNA: TGTGCCAGCAGTTTAGGAGACGAGGGGGGCGATGGCTACACCTTC; CDR3 protein: CASSLGDEGGDGYTF
J gene: TRBJ1-4; clone size: -; D gene: TRBD1; V gene: TRBV7-9; CDR3 DNA: TGTGCCAGCAGCTTCGGGAGGGGGCAGAATGAAAAACTGTTTTTT; CDR3 protein: CASSFGRGQNEKLFF
J gene: TRBJ1-1; clone size: -; D gene: TRBD1; V gene: TRBV5-1; CDR3 DNA: TGCGCCAGCAGCCCAAGGGACAGGGGATTGTGGACTGAAGCTTTCTTT; CDR3 protein: CASSPRDRGLWTEAFF
J gene: TRBJ1-1; clone size: -; D gene: -; V gene: TRBV29-1; CDR3 DNA: TGCAGCGCTTGGGTAGTCCCCCCTGAAGCTTTCTTT; CDR3 protein: CSAWVVPPEAFF
J gene: TRBJ2-6; clone size: -; D gene: TRBD2; V gene: TRBV4-1; CDR3 DNA: TGCGCCAGCAGCCCGGGGGGAGGAAGATCGTACTCTGGGGCCAACGTCCTGACTTTC; CDR3 protein: CASSPGGGRSYSGANVLTF
J gene: TRBJ2-2; clone size: -; D gene: -; V gene: TRBV28; CDR3 DNA: TGTGCCAGCAGTGACACTCAACGCACCGGGGAGCTGTTTTTT; CDR3 protein: CASSDTQRTGELFF
J gene: TRBJ2-7; clone size: once; D gene: -; V gene: TRBV6-1; CDR3 DNA: TGTGCCAGCAGAGGAGGGGACAACCAATACGAGCAGTACTTC; CDR3 protein: CASRGGDNQYEQYF
J gene: TRBJ2-1; clone size: -; D gene: TRBD2; V gene: TRBV6-4; CDR3 DNA: TGTGCCAGCAGTGACGGACCGGGAGGTCTCAATGAGCAGTTCTTC; CDR3 protein: CASSDGPGGLNEQFF
J gene: TRBJ1-1; clone size: -; D gene: TRBD1; V gene: TRBV6-5; CDR3 DNA: TGTGCCAGCAGCCGACAGGGGGCCACTGAAGCTTTCTTT; CDR3 protein: CASSRQGATEAFF
J gene: TRBJ2-3; clone size: -; D gene: -; V gene: TRBV5-6; CDR3 DNA: TGTGCCAGCAGCTTGAAGCTAGTTACCTGGGCAGATACGCAGTATTTT; CDR3 protein: CASSLKLVTWADTQYF
J gene: TRBJ2-7; clone size: -; D gene: TRBD2; V gene: TRBV19; CDR3 DNA: TGTGCCAGTAGTCCTAAGCGGGAGGGCTCCTACGAGCAGTACTTC; CDR3 protein: CASSPKREGSYEQYF
J gene: TRBJ2-5; clone size: -; D gene: TRBD2; V gene: TRBV27; CDR3 DNA: TGTGCCAGCAGTCAAGCGGGAGTAGGGCTAGAGACCCAGTACTTC; CDR3 protein: CASSQAGVGLETQYF
J gene: TRBJ2-1; clone size: -; D gene: TRBD2; V gene: TRBV7-9; CDR3 DNA: TGTGCCAGCAGCTTACTAGCGGGATTAGATGAGCAGTTCTTC; CDR3 protein: CASSLLAGLDEQFF
J gene: TRBJ1-1; clone size: -; D gene: -; V gene: TRBV19; CDR3 DNA: TGTGCCAGTAGTATAGTCAATGGCGAACTCACTGAAGCTTTCTTT; CDR3 protein: CASSIVNGELTEAFF
J gene: TRBJ1-5; clone size: -; D gene: TRBD1; V gene: TRBV30; CDR3 DNA: TGTGCCTGGAGTGTGGCCCATCTGCTTGGACAGGGGAGCCCATATAGCAATCAGCCCCAGCATTTT; CDR3 protein: CAWSVAHLLGQGSPYSNQPQHF
J gene: TRBJ1-6; clone size: -; D gene: -; V gene: TRBV4-2; CDR3 DNA: TGTGCCAGCAGCCAGAACGCTGCATCACCCCTCCACTTT; CDR3 protein: CASSQNAASPLHF
J gene: TRBJ1-4; clone size: -; D gene: -; V gene: TRBV5-8; CDR3 DNA: TGTGCCAGCGGGGAAGTTGCAACTAATGAAAAACTGTTTTTT; CDR3 protein: CASGEVATNEKLFF
J gene: TRBJ1-2; clone size: -; D gene: -; V gene: TRBV5-1; CDR3 DNA: TGCGCCAGCAGCATTACGGGGAACTATGGCTACACCTTC; CDR3 protein: CASSITGNYGYTF
J gene: TRBJ2-4; clone size: -; D gene: -; V gene: TRBV15; CDR3 DNA: TGTGCCACCAGCAGGGCCTCGGTGGGACTGGCCAAAAACATTCAGTACTTC; CDR3 protein: CATSRASVGLAKNIQYF
J gene: TRBJ2-1; clone size: -; D gene: TRBD2; V gene: TRBV6-6; CDR3 DNA: TGTGCCAGCACCCCCGGGACTAGCGGGAACAATGAGCAGTTCTTC; CDR3 protein: CASTPGTSGNNEQFF
J gene: TRBJ2-1; clone size: -; D gene: TRBD2; V gene: TRBV5-1; CDR3 DNA: TGCGCCAGCAGCTTGGCTTTAGCGGGAGGAAGTGAGCAGTTCTTC; CDR3 protein: CASSLALAGGSEQFF
J gene: TRBJ2-1; clone size: few; D gene: -; V gene: TRBV7-8; CDR3 DNA: TGTGCCAGCAGCTCAACCGGGACACGATACAATGAGCAGTTCTTC; CDR3 protein: CASSSTGTRYNEQFF
J gene: TRBJ2-5; clone size: -; D gene: -; V gene: TRBV11-2; CDR3 DNA: TGTGCCAGCAGCAACAGACAGGGAGGCCAAGAGACCCAGTACTTC; CDR3 protein: CASSNRQGGQETQYF
J gene: TRBJ2-5; clone size: -; D gene: -; V gene: TRBV20-1; CDR3 DNA: TGCAGTGCCCAATGGTCAGAGACCCAGTACTTC; CDR3 protein: CSAQWSETQYF
J gene: TRBJ2-4; clone size: -; D gene: -; V gene: TRBV4-1; CDR3 DNA: TGCGCCAGCAGCCAAGTCGGGCAGGGGGCCAAAAACATTCAGTACTTC; CDR3 protein: CASSQVGQGAKNIQYF
J gene: TRBJ1-3; clone size: -; D gene: -; V gene: TRBV7-2; CDR3 DNA: TGTGCCAGCAGCTTAGGACCCTCTGGAAACACCATATATTTT; CDR3 protein: CASSLGPSGNTIYF
J gene: TRBJ2-7; clone size: -; D gene: -; V gene: TRBV21-1; CDR3 DNA: TGTGCCAGCAGCAAAGTCAACCGGCCGGGGACCTACGAGCAGTACTTC; CDR3 protein: CASSKVNRPGTYEQYF
J gene: TRBJ2-2; clone size: -; D gene: TRBD1; V gene: TRBV7-9; CDR3 DNA: TGTGCCAGCAGCTCACAGGGGCCTAACACCGGGGAGCTGTTTTTT; CDR3 protein: CASSSQGPNTGELFF
J gene: TRBJ1-1; clone size: -; D gene: -; V gene: TRBV28; CDR3 DNA: TGTGCCAGCAGAGGTATCGGGAAAAAGGACACTGAAGCTTTCTTT; CDR3 protein: CASRGIGKKDTEAFF
J gene: TRBJ1-2; clone size: -; D gene: TRBD1; V gene: TRBV7-9; CDR3 DNA: TGTGCCAGCAGCTTAGGGACAGGTTCCTATGGCTACACCTTC; CDR3 protein: CASSLGTGSYGYTF
J gene: TRBJ1-1; clone size: -; D gene: -; V gene: TRBV7-9; CDR3 DNA: TGTGCCAGCAGCTTAGGAGGGTCGGCTTTCTTT; CDR3 protein: CASSLGGSAFF
J gene: TRBJ2-1; clone size: -; D gene: TRBD2; V gene: TRBV28; CDR3 DNA: TGTGCCAGCAGTTGGACTAGCGTATACAATGAGCAGTTCTTC; CDR3 protein: CASSWTSVYNEQFF
J gene: TRBJ1-6; clone size: -; D gene: -; V gene: TRBV2; CDR3 DNA: TGTGCCAGCAGTGATGAGGGGAATTCACCCCTCCACTTT; CDR3 protein: CASSDEGNSPLHF
J gene: TRBJ1-2; clone size: -; D gene: -; V gene: TRBV7-9; CDR3 DNA: TGTGCCAGCAGTTACGGACAGCCCTCCTCCTATGGCTACACCTTC; CDR3 protein: CASSYGQPSSYGYTF
J gene: TRBJ2-7; clone size: -; D gene: -; V gene: TRBV5-1; CDR3 DNA: TGCGCCAGCGGCCTAGATGACCCAAGCGGCGAGCAGTACTTC; CDR3 protein: CASGLDDPSGEQYF
J gene: TRBJ1-5; clone size: once; D gene: TRBD1; V gene: TRBV14; CDR3 DNA: TGTGCCAGCAGCCAAACAGGGGATCGAGCCCAGCATTTT; CDR3 protein: CASSQTGDRAQHF